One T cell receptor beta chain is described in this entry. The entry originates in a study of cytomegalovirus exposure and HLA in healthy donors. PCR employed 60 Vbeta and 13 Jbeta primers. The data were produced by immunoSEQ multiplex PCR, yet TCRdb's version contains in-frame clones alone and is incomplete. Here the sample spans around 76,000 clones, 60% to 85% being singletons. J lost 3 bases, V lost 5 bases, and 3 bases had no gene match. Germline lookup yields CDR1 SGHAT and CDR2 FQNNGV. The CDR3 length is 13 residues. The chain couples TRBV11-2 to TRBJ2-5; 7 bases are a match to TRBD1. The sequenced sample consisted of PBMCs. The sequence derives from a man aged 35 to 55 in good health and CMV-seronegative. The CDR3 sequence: CASSVGTEETQYF. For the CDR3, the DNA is TGTGCCAGCAGCGTCGGGACAGAAGAGACCCAGTACTTC.